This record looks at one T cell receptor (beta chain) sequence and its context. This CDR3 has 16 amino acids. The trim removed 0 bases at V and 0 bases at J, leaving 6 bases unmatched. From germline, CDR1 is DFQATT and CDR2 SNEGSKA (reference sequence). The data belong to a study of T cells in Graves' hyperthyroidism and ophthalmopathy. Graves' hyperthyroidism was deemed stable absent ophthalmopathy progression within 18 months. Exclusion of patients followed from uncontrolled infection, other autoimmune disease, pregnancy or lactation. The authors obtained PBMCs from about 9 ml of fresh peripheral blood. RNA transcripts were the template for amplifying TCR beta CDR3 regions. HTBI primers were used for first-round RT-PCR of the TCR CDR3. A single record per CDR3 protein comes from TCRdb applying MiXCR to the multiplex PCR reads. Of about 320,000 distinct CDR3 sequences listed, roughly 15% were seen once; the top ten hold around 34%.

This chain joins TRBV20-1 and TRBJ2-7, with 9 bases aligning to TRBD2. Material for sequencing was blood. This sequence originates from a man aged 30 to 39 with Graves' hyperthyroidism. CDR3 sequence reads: CSARDPGLANSYEQYF. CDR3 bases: TGCAGTGCTAGAGATCCGGGACTAGCAAACTCCTACGAGCAGTACTTC.